This paragraph covers one T cell receptor beta chain sequence. What it binds is unknown. Germline CDR1 reads MRHNA; CDR2 reads SNTAGT. This CDR3 is built from 14 residues. From its re-call of the 5' RACE reads, TCRdb lists each CDR3 protein once, without DNA. The sample totals roughly 120,000 distinct CDR3 sequences. This record belongs to a study of T cells expressing NK-cell markers. Overall study findings and caveats: In a few donors, dominant clonotypes made up roughly 25-60.1% of CD3+CD56-NKG2C+ cells.

The sequenced sample was blood T cells: a sorted CD56 or NKG2C T cell subset, CD4+ or CD8+ T cells, or bulk PBMC T cells (not recorded which). This receptor was obtained from a woman between 18 and 69 years old in good health. The chain uses TRBV6-4 and TRBJ2-3. The CDR3 is CASSDSIGADTQYF.